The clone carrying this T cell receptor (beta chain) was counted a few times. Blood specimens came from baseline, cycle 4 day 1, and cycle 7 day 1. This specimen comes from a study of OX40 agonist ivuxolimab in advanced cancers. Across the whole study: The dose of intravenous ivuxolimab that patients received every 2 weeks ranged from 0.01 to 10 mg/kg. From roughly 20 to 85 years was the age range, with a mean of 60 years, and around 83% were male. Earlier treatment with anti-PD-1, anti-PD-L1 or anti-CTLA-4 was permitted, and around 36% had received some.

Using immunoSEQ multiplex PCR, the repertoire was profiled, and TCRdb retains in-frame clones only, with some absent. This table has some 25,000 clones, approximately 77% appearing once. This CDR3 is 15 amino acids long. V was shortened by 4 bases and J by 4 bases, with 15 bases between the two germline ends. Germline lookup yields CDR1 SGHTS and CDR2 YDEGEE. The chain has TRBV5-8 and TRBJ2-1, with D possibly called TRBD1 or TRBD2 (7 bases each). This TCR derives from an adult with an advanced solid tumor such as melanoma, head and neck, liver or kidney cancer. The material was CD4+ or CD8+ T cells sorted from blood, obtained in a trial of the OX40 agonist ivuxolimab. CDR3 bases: TGTGCCAGCAGCACAGGGGACTACCAATACAATGAGCAGTTCTTC. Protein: CASSTGDYQYNEQFF.